Listed here are 3 T cell receptor beta chains from one sample, sequenced in a study of shared clonotypes between healthy human individuals. Data came from immunoSEQ multiplex PCR; TCRdb stores just in-frame clones and leaves some out. Of 2,500,000 or so clones in the sample, roughly 93% are singletons; the top ten hold roughly 0.36%. The sample was naive CD4+ T cells from PBMCs. Subset in this sample: CD45RA+ positively selected. Receptor source: a man aged 18 to 30 in good health. Some clones in this sample may be carry-over from other donors' samples.

This clone was recorded once. This chain joins TRBV5-8 and TRBJ1-4; D may be TRBD1 (5 bases). Trimming shortened V by 3 bases and J by 5 bases, and 23 bases separated the two germline ends. The germline V gene has CDR1 SGHTS and CDR2 YDEGEE. The CDR3 is made up of 18 amino acids. In DNA, the CDR3 is TGTGCCAGCAGCTCTCTCCCCTATCGAGACAGACGGAATGAAAAACTGTTTTTT. This translates into CASSSLPYRDRRNEKLFF.

The V gene is TRBV20-1, the J gene TRBJ2-7, with D unclear. The CDR3 consists of 10 residues. Trimming removed 5 bases from V and 3 bases from J, with 5 bases in between. Germline CDR1 DFQATT, CDR2 SNEGSKA (reference sequence). The CDR3 spells CSAHHYEQYF. Written as DNA, the CDR3 is TGCAGTGCTCACCACTACGAGCAGTACTTC.

This clone appeared a single time. The chain employs TRBV18 and TRBJ2-1, with 9 bases that match TRBD1. The germline gives CDR1 KGHSH, CDR2 LQKENI. After removal of 5 bases from V and 4 bases from J, the junction contained 6 bases not matched to a gene. The CDR3 has 15 residues. For the CDR3, the DNA is TGTGCCAGCTCAGAACAGGGGGCGATGTACAATGAGCAGTTCTTC. Protein: CASSEQGAMYNEQFF.